These T cell receptor beta chains were read from a single sample in a study of CXCR3-negative and CXCR3-positive naive CD8 T cells. TCRdb reprocessed the 5' RACE reads; each CDR3 protein has one entry and no DNA is given. The repertoire table contains around 50,000 distinct CDR3 sequences. Sequenced material: naive CXCR3- CD8+ T cells from blood. Receptor source: a human donor in good health. Some clones in this sample may be carry-over from other donors' samples. CDR3s include the opening cysteine and the closing phenylalanine or tryptophan.

J gene | V gene | CDR3 protein
TRBJ2-3 | TRBV28 | CASNPRPGKPDTQYF
TRBJ2-1 | TRBV12-3/TRBV12-4 | CASILGEVQFF
TRBJ1-3 | TRBV6-5 | CASSYASLGSGNTIYF
TRBJ2-1 | TRBV28 | CASERGLSSYNEQFF
TRBJ2-3 | TRBV5-6 | CASSLDMGGLADTQYF
TRBJ2-7 | TRBV5-1 | CASTPGQGADEQYF
TRBJ1-1 | TRBV28 | CASSRDRGPHTEAFF
TRBJ2-7 | TRBV28 | CASSLQRRVYEQYF
TRBJ2-2 | TRBV6-1 | CASSGQGHTGELFF
TRBJ1-1 | TRBV5-1 | CASSGRTGTEAFF
TRBJ1-2 | TRBV2 | CASRYPGQIYGYTF